The 15 T cell receptor beta chains in this list originate from one sample, sequenced in a study of blood T cell repertoires in COVID-19. Clones were sequenced by immunoSEQ multiplex PCR, and TCRdb holds only the in-frame ones, with some missing. The sample yields about 150,000 clones, 78% seen once. The sequencing sample was made of peripheral blood. These receptors all stem from an elderly woman with acute or convalescent COVID-19.

The chain has TRBV7-2 and TRBJ2-7; possibly TRBD1 for D (5 bases). The V and J ends lost 3 bases and 2 bases respectively, with 8 bases between them. This CDR3 comprises 13 residues. The germline V gene encodes CDR1 SGHTA and CDR2 FQGNSA. This CDR3 reads CASSLAGPYEQYF. In nucleotides, the CDR3 is TGTGCCAGCAGCTTGGCAGGGCCCTACGAGCAGTACTTC.

V and J are TRBV5-1 and TRBJ1-5; maybe TRBD1 (6 bases). V lost 7 bases, J lost 0 bases, and 14 bases lay in between. In germline, CDR1 is SGHRS, CDR2 YFSETQ. The CDR3 sequence is 15 residues long. The CDR3 region has the DNA TGCGCCAGCGCCCCGACAGGTGATAGCAATCAGCCCCAGCATTTT. This gives the protein CASAPTGDSNQPQHF. The whole variable domain, remainder taken from reference TRBV5-1 and TRBJ1-5, is KAGVTQTPRYLIKTRGQQVTLSCSPISGHRSVSWYQQTPGQGLQFLFEYFSETQRNKGNFPGRFSGRQFSNSRSEMNVSTLELGDSALYLCASAPTGDSNQPQHFGDGTRLSIL.

The CDR3 DNA sequence: TGTGCCAGCAGCCAAGGCGGTTCTAATAATTCACCCCTCCACTTT. Translated: CASSQGGSNNSPLHF. V and J are TRBV14 and TRBJ1-6; no reliable D call. The germline gives CDR1 SGHDN, CDR2 FVKESK. The length of the CDR3 is 15 residues. V gave up 1 base and J gave up 5 bases, with 9 bases separating them. The full variable domain, with the rest looked up from reference TRBV14 and TRBJ1-6, is EAGVTQFPSHSVIEKGQTVTLRCDPISGHDNLYWYRRVMGKEIKFLLHFVKESKQDESGMPNNRFLAERTGGTYSTLKVQPAELEDSGVYFCASSQGGSNNSPLHFGNGTRLTVT.

The V gene is TRBV28, the J gene TRBJ1-2, with a weak D call TRBD1 (6 bases). The CDR3 runs to 14 residues. V was pared by 7 bases and J by 7 bases, with 19 bases between. CDR1 is MDHEN and CDR2 is SYDVKM in the germline V gene. The CDR3 loop reads CASTGGPASGGYTF. The CDR3 nucleotides read TGTGCCAGCACGGGGGGGCCCGCTTCGGGTGGCTACACCTTC.

The chain employs TRBV5-8 and TRBJ1-4; D unclear. CDR1 SGHTS and CDR2 YDEGEE come from the germline V gene. The V gene lost 3 bases and the J gene lost 8 bases, with 11 bases spanning the gap. This CDR3 is 13 amino acids long. The CDR3 loop is CASSWAQKEKLFF. CDR3 coding DNA: TGTGCCAGCAGCTGGGCCCAAAAGGAAAAACTGTTTTTT.

V is TRBV23-1 and J is TRBJ1-2; 10 bases are shared with TRBD1. TRBV23-1 is labeled an ORF, and its function is uncertain. V lost 0 bases to trimming and J lost 8 bases; unmatched junction nucleotides: 3. CDR3 length: 14 residues. The CDR3 is CASSQSGTGVGYTF. The CDR3, as DNA: TGCGCCAGCAGTCAATCCGGGACAGGGGTAGGCTACACCTTC.

The chain joins TRBV19 to TRBJ1-5; the D gene is possibly TRBD1 (5 bases). Germline CDR1 reads LNHDA; CDR2 reads SQIVND (reference sequence). This CDR3 is 16 amino acids long. V lost 9 bases and J 2 bases, leaving 20 bases between the germline ends. The CDR3 DNA reads as TGTGCCAGCCAACAACGGGGGAAGGGTGGCAATCAGCCCCAGCATTTT. This sequence encodes CASQQRGKGGNQPQHF.

This sequence joins TRBV6-1 and TRBJ2-5; D may be TRBD1 (8 bases). The V and J ends lost 3 bases and 7 bases respectively, with 18 bases between them. CDR3 length: 15 residues. CDR1 is MNHNS and CDR2 is SASEGT in the germline V gene. CDR3 bases: TGTGCCAGCAGTGAGACAGGGGCGGGGGTAGGGACCCAGTACTTC. This translates into CASSETGAGVGTQYF.

The chain is built from TRBV5-6 and TRBJ1-5; 7 bases fit TRBD1. J gave up 3 bases and V 4 bases, and 7 bases lay outside the gene matches. Looked up from germline, CDR1 is SGHDT and CDR2 is YYEEEE. This CDR3 has 15 residues. CDR3 region: CASSPWTGPNQPQHF. In DNA form, the CDR3 reads TGTGCCAGCAGCCCGTGGACAGGACCCAATCAGCCCCAGCATTTT.

The chain employs TRBV7-2 and TRBJ2-3; 10 bases are shared with TRBD2. Germline assignment: CDR1 SGHTA and CDR2 FQGNSA. V lost 4 bases to trimming and J lost 8 bases; unmatched junction nucleotides: 9. This CDR3 is 15 amino acids long. Here the CDR3 DNA reads TGTGCCAGCAGCTCCCAGCGGGGGGGGCCCGGTACGCAGTATTTT. Translating gives CASSSQRGGPGTQYF.

This chain joins TRBV2 and TRBJ1-5, with D hard to call. The CDR3 sequence is 15 residues long. The V gene lost 6 bases and the J gene lost 0 bases, with 12 bases spanning the gap. In germline, CDR1 is SNHLY, CDR2 FYNNEI. CDR3 in amino acids: CASRGIGVSNQPQHF. The DNA of the CDR3 is TGTGCCAGCAGAGGCATCGGAGTTAGCAATCAGCCCCAGCATTTT.

This chain uses TRBV5-1 with TRBJ1-2; 9 bases align to TRBD1. There are 15 residues in the CDR3. CDR1 is SGHRS and CDR2 is YFSETQ in the germline V gene. V was pared by 3 bases and J by 4 bases, with 7 bases of the junction left unmatched. CDR3 region: CASSWGGTGIYGYTF. The CDR3, as DNA: TGCGCCAGCAGCTGGGGTGGGACAGGGATCTATGGCTACACCTTC.

The gene calls are TRBV28 and TRBJ1-2, with TRBD1 identical over 11 bases. The CDR3 is made up of 14 amino acids. Unmatched junction bases numbered 5, after V lost 4 bases and J lost 7 bases. In germline, CDR1 is MDHEN, CDR2 SYDVKM. Here the CDR3 DNA reads TGTGCCAGCAGTTACGGACAGGGGGCGCTTGGCTACACCTTC. Amino acids: CASSYGQGALGYTF.

The chain employs TRBV29-1 and TRBJ1-5; D perhaps matches TRBD1 (6 bases). Trimming shortened V by 4 bases and J by 3 bases, and 10 bases separated the two germline ends. The germline CDR1 and CDR2 sequences are SQVTM and ANQGSEA. This CDR3 contains 13 residues. CDR3 DNA: TGCAGCGTTGCGGGACAAAACAATCAGCCCCAGCATTTT. Translating it yields CSVAGQNNQPQHF.

This clone was counted a few times. This chain links TRBV2 with TRBJ2-1; 15 bases line up with TRBD2. Germline values: CDR1 SNHLY, CDR2 FYNNEI. The CDR3 is made up of 15 amino acids. Trimming at V came to 3 bases and at J to 10 bases, leaving 4 bases not matched to a gene. The CDR3 is CASSEGLAGGEEQFF. CDR3 DNA sequence: TGTGCCAGCAGTGAGGGACTAGCGGGAGGAGAGGAGCAGTTCTTC. The full variable domain, rest sourced from reference TRBV2 and TRBJ2-1, is EPEVTQTPSHQVTQMGQEVILRCVPISNHLYFYWYRQILGQKVEFLVSFYNNEISEKSEIFDDQFSVERPDGSNFTLKIRSTKLEDSAMYFCASSEGLAGGEEQFFGPGTRLTVL.